The sequence of this TCR beta chain was determined in a study of T-cell reconstitution after alpha-beta-depleted transplantation in children. Researchers prepared the TCRbeta library using unique molecular identifiers, the study reports. One entry per CDR3 protein, called by TCRdb with MiXCR from the PCR reads. Of some 130,000 distinct CDR3 sequences in the sample, roughly 10% are singletons; the top ten hold under 30%. V lost 7 bases and J 0 bases, leaving 7 bases between the germline ends. The CDR3 has 12 amino acids. Germline V gives CDR1 DFQATT, CDR2 SNEGSKA (reference sequence). The chain uses TRBV20-1 and TRBJ2-1; tentatively, D is TRBD2 (6 bases). Sequenced here: PBMCs, mostly from graft donor cells, sampled 180 days after TCRalphabeta/CD19-depleted stem cell transplant. This TCR was sampled from a girl less than two years old who had a stem cell transplant for combined immunodeficiency, so the T cells may come from the graft donor. CDR3 nucleotides: TGCAGTGGCGGGGACTCCTACAATGAGCAGTTCTTC. Translated, it gives CSGGDSYNEQFF.